The TCR beta chain under discussion was sequenced for a study of T cell responses to AZD1222 COVID-19 vaccine. Per germline, CDR1 MNHNS and CDR2 SASEGT. This CDR3 has 12 residues. The ends were cut back, 3 bases at V and 5 bases at J, with 7 bases in the middle. Sequencing was performed with immunoSEQ multiplex PCR; in TCRdb, only in-frame clones are kept and a portion is missing. This table has 95,000 to 150,000 clones, almost 95% appearing once. The chain has TRBV6-1 and TRBJ2-5; no reliable D call. The sequence derives from an adult in good health. The sequencing used peripheral blood, collected on day 0 of AZD1222 vaccination. The CDR3 bases are TGTGCCAGCAGTGAGTACGGGGAGACCCAGTACTTC. This gives the protein CASSEYGETQYF.